The present T cell receptor beta chain was sequenced within a study of vaccination and CD4 T cells after COVID-19. At the level of the study: Participants, all vaccine recipients, received two doses of either BNT162b2 or mRNA-1273. Control cultures used a CEFX viral epitope pool, an HIV-1 Nef peptide pool, or no peptide.

Cultured CD4+ T cells had their DNA profiled by the Oncomine TCR Beta short-read assay. Via MiXCR, TCRdb re-called the PCR reads, giving one row per CDR3 protein. The sample shows about 20,000 distinct CDR3 sequences, around 50% of them seen only once. As concerns this clonotype: The antigen is undetermined. At one end, the junction sequence differs from germline, possibly due to a read error.

Regarding the study as a whole: There were relatively few convalescent patients studied, and there were no early post-infection timepoints. Although the median of SARS-CoV-2-reactive clonotypes rose from approximately 21 to 40, the change was not significant.

The CDR3 totals 14 residues. The germline CDR1 and CDR2 sequences are DFQATT and SNEGSKA (reference sequence). The treatment here: roughly 11-day PBMC culture with coronavirus spike peptide pools or control peptides (ViraFEST assay). This chain uses TRBV20-1 with TRBJ2-1, with D possibly TRBD2 on 5 matching bases. The TCR comes from a human donor who had recovered from COVID-19. The specimen was CD4+ T cells from blood, cultured in vitro, collected before SARS-CoV-2 vaccination. CDR3 residues: CSATGASGVNGQFF. CDR3 nucleotide sequence: TGCAGTGCTACCGGCGCCTCCGGGGTTAATGGGCAGTTCTTC.